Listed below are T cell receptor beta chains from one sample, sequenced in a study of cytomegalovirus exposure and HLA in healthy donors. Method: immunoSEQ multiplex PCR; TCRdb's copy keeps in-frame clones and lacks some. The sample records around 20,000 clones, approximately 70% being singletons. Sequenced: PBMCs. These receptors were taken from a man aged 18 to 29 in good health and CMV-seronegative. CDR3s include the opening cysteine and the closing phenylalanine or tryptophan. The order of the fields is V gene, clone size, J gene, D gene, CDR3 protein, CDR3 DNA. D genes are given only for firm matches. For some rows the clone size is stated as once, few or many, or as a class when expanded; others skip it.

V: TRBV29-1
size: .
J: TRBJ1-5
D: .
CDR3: CSVEEGGQNQPQHF
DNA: TGCAGCGTTGAAGAGGGCGGACAGAATCAGCCCCAGCATTTT

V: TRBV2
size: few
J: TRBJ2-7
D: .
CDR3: CASRSTESYEQYF
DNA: TGTGCCAGCAGGTCGACAGAATCCTACGAGCAGTACTTC

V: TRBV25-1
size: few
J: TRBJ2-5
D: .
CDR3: CASSDDGGRETQYF
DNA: TGTGCCAGCAGTGACGACGGGGGACGAGAGACCCAGTACTTC

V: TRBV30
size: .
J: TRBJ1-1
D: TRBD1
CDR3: CAWSPGGRGEAFF
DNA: TGTGCCTGGAGTCCAGGGGGCCGGGGGGAAGCTTTCTTT

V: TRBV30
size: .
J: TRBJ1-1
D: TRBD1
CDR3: CAWRRGLNTEAFF
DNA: TGTGCCTGGAGGAGGGGGCTGAACACTGAAGCTTTCTTT

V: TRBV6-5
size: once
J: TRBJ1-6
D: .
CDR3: CASRLGVYNSPLHF
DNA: TGTGCCAGCCGTCTAGGGGTCTATAATTCACCCCTCCACTTT

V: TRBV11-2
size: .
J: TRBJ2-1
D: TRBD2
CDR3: CASSWTSGFYNEQFF
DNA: TGTGCCAGCAGCTGGACTAGCGGATTCTACAATGAGCAGTTCTTC

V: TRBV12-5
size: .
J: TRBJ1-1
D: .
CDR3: CASGPSGGNTEAFF
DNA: TGTGCTAGTGGCCCTTCCGGGGGGAACACTGAAGCTTTCTTT

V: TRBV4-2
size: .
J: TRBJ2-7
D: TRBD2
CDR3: CASSQGPGGSYEQYF
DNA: TGTGCCAGCAGCCAAGGACCGGGAGGGTCCTACGAGCAGTACTTC

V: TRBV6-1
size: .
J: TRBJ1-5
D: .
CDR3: CASSEGRKSNQPQHF
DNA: TGTGCCAGCAGTGAGGGCAGAAAGAGCAATCAGCCCCAGCATTTT

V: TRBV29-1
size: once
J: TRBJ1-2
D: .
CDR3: CSVVKGVEGYTF
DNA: TGCAGCGTTGTGAAAGGGGTTGAAGGCTACACCTTC

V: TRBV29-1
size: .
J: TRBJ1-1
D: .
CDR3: CSVGQRTSEAFF
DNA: TGCAGCGTGGGACAACGGACGTCTGAAGCTTTCTTT

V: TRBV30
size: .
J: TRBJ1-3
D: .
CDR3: CAWRRGYTIYF
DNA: TGTGCCTGGAGAAGGGGGTACACCATATATTTT

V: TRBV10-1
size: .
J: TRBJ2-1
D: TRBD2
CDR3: CASSVGTSGRGEQFF
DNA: TGCGCCAGCAGTGTCGGGACTAGCGGGAGGGGTGAGCAGTTCTTC

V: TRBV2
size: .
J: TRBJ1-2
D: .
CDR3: CASSGQGNGYTF
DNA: TGTGCCAGCAGTGGGCAGGGGAATGGCTACACCTTC

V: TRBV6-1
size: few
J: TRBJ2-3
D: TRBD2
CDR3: CASSVLAGGVDTQYF
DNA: TGTGCCAGCAGTGTATTAGCGGGAGGAGTAGATACGCAGTATTTT

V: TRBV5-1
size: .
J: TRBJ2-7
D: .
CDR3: CASSETTYEQYF
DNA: TGCGCCAGCAGCGAAACTACCTACGAGCAGTACTTC

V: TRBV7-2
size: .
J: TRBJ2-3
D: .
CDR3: CASSPYVRTSTDTQYF
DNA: TGTGCCAGCAGCCCGTACGTCCGGACTAGCACAGATACGCAGTATTTT

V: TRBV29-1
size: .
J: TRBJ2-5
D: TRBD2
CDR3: CSVGLAANQETQYF
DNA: TGCAGCGTTGGGCTAGCGGCCAACCAAGAGACCCAGTACTTC

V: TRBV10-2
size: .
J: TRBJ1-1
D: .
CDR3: CASSEKLGTFGFF
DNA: TGCGCCAGCAGTGAGAAGTTAGGGACTTTTGGTTTCTTT

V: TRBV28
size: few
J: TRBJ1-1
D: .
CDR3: CASSYERGSAEAFF
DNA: TGTGCCAGCAGTTACGAGCGGGGTAGCGCTGAAGCTTTCTTT

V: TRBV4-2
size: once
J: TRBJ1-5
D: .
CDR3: CASSQDEGNSNQPQHF
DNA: TGTGCCAGCAGCCAAGATGAGGGTAATAGCAATCAGCCCCAGCATTTT

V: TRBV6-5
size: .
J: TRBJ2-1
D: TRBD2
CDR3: CASSPGLAGVNEQFF
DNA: TGTGCCAGCAGCCCCGGACTAGCGGGAGTTAATGAGCAGTTCTTC

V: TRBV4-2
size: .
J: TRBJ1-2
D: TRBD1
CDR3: CASSQDRRDRSVQNYGYTF
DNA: TGTGCCAGCAGCCAAGATAGAAGGGACAGGTCGGTCCAAAACTATGGCTACACCTTC

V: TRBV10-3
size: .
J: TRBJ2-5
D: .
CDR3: CAIRTVGLVTQYF
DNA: TGTGCCATCAGGACAGTCGGCTTAGTTACCCAGTACTTC

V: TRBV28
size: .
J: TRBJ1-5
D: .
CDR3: CASSLGGTRNQPQHF
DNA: TGTGCCAGCAGTTTGGGTGGGACACGGAATCAGCCCCAGCATTTT

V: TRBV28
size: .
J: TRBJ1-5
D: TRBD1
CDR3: CASSLSAGGVNQPQHF
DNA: TGTGCCAGCAGTTTATCGGCAGGGGGCGTGAATCAGCCCCAGCATTTT

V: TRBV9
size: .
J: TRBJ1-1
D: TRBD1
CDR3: CASSVAGGDTEAFF
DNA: TGTGCCAGCAGCGTAGCAGGGGGCGACACTGAAGCTTTCTTT